One sample yielded the 30 T cell receptor beta chains listed below, sequenced in a study of cytomegalovirus exposure and HLA in healthy donors. The PCR contained 60 Vbeta and 13 Jbeta primers. Only in-frame clones appear in the TCRdb table, and some are missing; sequencing was by immunoSEQ multiplex PCR. The sample has over 200,000 clones; 82% are singletons. Material for sequencing was PBMCs. These receptors were obtained from a woman between 40 and 55 years old in good health and CMV-seropositive.

This sequence joins TRBV30 and TRBJ2-7, with D possibly matching TRBD2 (5 bases). This CDR3 spans 12 amino acids. V lost 7 bases and J lost 0, with 10 bases in between. Germline lookup yields CDR1 GTSNPN and CDR2 SVGIG (reference sequence). For the CDR3, the DNA is TGTGCCTACGGAGGCAGCTCCTACGAGCAGTACTTC. It codes for CAYGGSSYEQYF.

This clone has a single count. V and J are TRBV30 and TRBJ1-1; D remains unclear. The CDR3 length is 16 residues. CDR1 is GTSNPN, CDR2 SVGIG, per germline (reference sequence). V lost 2 bases to trimming and J lost 3 bases, with 19 bases between them. The CDR3 spells CAWSSPLFPGDTEAFF. In DNA, the CDR3 is TGTGCCTGGAGTTCTCCGCTCTTCCCTGGAGACACTGAAGCTTTCTTT.

This chain uses TRBV30 with TRBJ2-3; TRBD2 agrees at 7 bases. V gave up 1 base and J gave up 3 bases; unmatched junction bases: 4. Per germline, CDR1 GTSNPN and CDR2 SVGIG (reference sequence). The CDR3 loop spans 14 amino acids. CDR3 region: CAWSAGGRTDTQYF. DNA of the CDR3: TGTGCCTGGAGTGCAGGCGGGAGAACAGATACGCAGTATTTT.

The chain combines TRBV27 with TRBJ2-2, with D perhaps TRBD2 (5 bases). The CDR3 consists of 16 residues. Germline V gives CDR1 MNHEY, CDR2 SMNVEV (reference sequence). V was trimmed by 1 base and J by 5 bases, leaving 14 bases between them. For the CDR3, the DNA is TGTGCCAGCAGTTTATATGGTGGGAGAATGACCGGGGAGCTGTTTTTT. It encodes CASSLYGGRMTGELFF.

The V and J genes are TRBV2 and TRBJ1-1, with TRBD1 identical over 7 bases. The J segment lost 0 bases and the V segment lost 10 bases, leaving 14 bases of the junction unmatched. The CDR3 has 16 residues. Germline V gives CDR1 SNHLY, CDR2 FYNNEI. The chain's CDR3 is CATSGRQGQLNTEAFF. CDR3 DNA sequence: TGTGCCACATCTGGGAGACAGGGCCAACTGAACACTGAAGCTTTCTTT.

The V call is TRBV7-2, the J call TRBJ1-2; 9 bases match TRBD1. V was pared by 2 bases and J by 4 bases, with 5 bases of the junction left unmatched. CDR1 is SGHTA, CDR2 FQGNSA, per germline. CDR3 length: 15 residues. The CDR3 loop is CASSLRGQGIYGYTF. The CDR3 coding sequence is TGTGCCAGCAGCTTAAGAGGACAGGGGATCTATGGCTACACCTTC.

The V call is TRBV5-1, the J call TRBJ2-1; 8 bases agree with TRBD2. Germline lookup yields CDR1 SGHRS and CDR2 YFSETQ. The CDR3 consists of 15 residues. After removal of 0 bases from V and 4 bases from J, the junction contained 3 bases not matched to a gene. DNA of the CDR3: TGCGCCAGCAGCTTGGCTCTAGCGGGTTACAATGAGCAGTTCTTC. Translated: CASSLALAGYNEQFF. Full variable domain (remainder filled in from reference TRBV5-1 and TRBJ2-1): KAGVTQTPRYLIKTRGQQVTLSCSPISGHRSVSWYQQTPGQGLQFLFEYFSETQRNKGNFPGRFSGRQFSNSRSEMNVSTLELGDSALYLCASSLALAGYNEQFFGPGTRLTVL.

CDR3 DNA sequence: TGTGCCAGCAGTGAGCCCGGGCAGGGGGCCTACGAGCAGTACTTC. Encoded protein: CASSEPGQGAYEQYF. The rearrangement joins TRBV6-1 to TRBJ2-7, with 7 nucleotides matching TRBD1. The CDR3 contains 15 residues. Per germline, CDR1 MNHNS and CDR2 SASEGT. The junction had 7 bases not matched to a gene; V was cut back by 3 bases and J by 2 bases.

V is TRBV7-2 and J is TRBJ2-4; no clear D gene. Germline assignment: CDR1 SGHTA and CDR2 FQGNSA. Deletions cut 5 bases from V and 3 bases from J, with 11 bases between. This CDR3 is 14 amino acids long. This CDR3 is CASSPQVGKNIQYF. The CDR3 DNA reads TGTGCCAGCAGCCCCCAGGTGGGCAAAAACATTCAGTACTTC.

The rearrangement joins TRBV19 to TRBJ2-7, with 7 bases aligning to TRBD2. The germline gives CDR1 LNHDA, CDR2 SQIVND (reference sequence). The CDR3 has 15 amino acids. V was pared by 5 bases and J by 0 bases, with 7 bases of the junction left unmatched. As DNA, the CDR3 is TGTGCCAGTAGTTCAGGACTAGTCGGCTCCTACGAGCAGTACTTC. Translating gives CASSSGLVGSYEQYF.

The J gene is TRBJ2-3, the V gene TRBV5-4; D not certain. The V gene's germline CDR1 is SGHNT and CDR2 YYREEE (reference sequence). V was shortened by 1 base and J by 3 bases, with 6 bases between the two germline ends. The CDR3 sequence is 13 residues long. The CDR3: CASSLSGTDTQYF. CDR3 bases: TGTGCCAGCAGCTTGTCAGGTACAGATACGCAGTATTTT.

The chain employs TRBV25-1 and TRBJ2-1, with D possibly matching TRBD1 (6 bases). Germline lookup yields CDR1 MGHDK and CDR2 SYGVNS. Trimming left V 1 base short and J 3 bases short, with 10 bases between. The CDR3 has 15 amino acids. In DNA, the CDR3 is TGTGCCAGCAGTGAATCTGGGGGCGGCTACAATGAGCAGTTCTTC. It translates to CASSESGGGYNEQFF.

CDR3 sequence reads: CASSQDVRTRRGTQYF. CDR3 DNA sequence: TGCGCCAGCAGCCAAGATGTCCGGACTAGGCGGGGTACGCAGTATTTT. The rearrangement uses TRBV4-1 and TRBJ2-3, with 7 bases lining up with TRBD2. Trimming took 0 bases from V and 8 from J; bases not matched to a gene: 11. Germline CDR1 reads MGHRA; CDR2 reads YSYEKL. This CDR3 comprises 16 residues.

This clone showed up just a few times. The V and J genes are TRBV9 and TRBJ2-7; TRBD1 is a possible D gene (6 bases). The CDR3 runs to 14 residues. Trimming took 0 bases from V and 7 from J, leaving 14 bases between them. The germline V gene has CDR1 SGDLS and CDR2 YYNGEE. DNA of the CDR3: TGTGCCAGCAGCGTAGGTACAGGGCCGTGGGAGCAGTACTTC. This gives the protein CASSVGTGPWEQYF.

This clone was recorded a few times. The CDR3, as DNA: TGCAGCGTTCGGGACAGTGGAAACACCATATATTTT. It specifies CSVRDSGNTIYF. The V gene is TRBV29-1, the J gene TRBJ1-3, with 7 bases lining up with TRBD1. This CDR3 region has 12 residues. In germline, CDR1 is SQVTM, CDR2 ANQGSEA. With 5 bases clipped from V and 3 bases from J, the junction kept 1 base outside the gene matches.

The V call is TRBV4-1, the J call TRBJ1-2, with D unclear. V lost 0 bases and J 4 bases, leaving 24 bases between the germline ends. The CDR3 has 19 amino acids. Germline loops: CDR1 MGHRA, CDR2 YSYEKL. Written as DNA, the CDR3 is TGCGCCAGCAGCCAAGAGGGAGAATTAAGGACGCGGAAACGCTATGGCTACACCTTC. Protein product: CASSQEGELRTRKRYGYTF.

The chain is built from TRBV7-6 and TRBJ1-1; TRBD1 is a possible D gene (5 bases). CDR3 length equals 13 residues. V was clipped by 5 bases and J by 2 bases, with 9 bases between them. Germline V CDR1 and CDR2: SGHVS, FNYEAQ. The CDR3 DNA is TGTGCCAGCAGCGCGCAGGGTAACACTGAAGCTTTCTTT. As protein: CASSAQGNTEAFF.

Only a few counts were recorded for this clone. This chain connects TRBV5-1 to TRBJ2-7; D perhaps matches TRBD2 (6 bases). Germline V gene data show CDR1 as SGHRS and CDR2 as YFSETQ. V lost 1 base, J lost 3 bases, and 14 bases lay in between. The CDR3 is made up of 15 amino acids. The CDR3 DNA reads TGCGCCAGCAGCTTGAGTCTCCCGGGAGACTACGAGCAGTACTTC. This translates into CASSLSLPGDYEQYF.

This sequence joins TRBV9 and TRBJ2-3, with a possible D match to TRBD1 (5 bases). In germline, CDR1 is SGDLS, CDR2 YYNGEE. CDR3 length: 17 amino acids. V lost 0 bases to trimming and J lost 3 bases, with 17 bases between them. In nucleotides, the CDR3 is TGTGCCAGCAGCGTAGGTCAGCCCAGACAGAAGACAGATACGCAGTATTTT. It codes for CASSVGQPRQKTDTQYF.

The chain joins TRBV5-1 to TRBJ1-2; tentatively, D is TRBD1 (5 bases). Trimming took 4 bases from V and 8 from J, leaving 15 bases between them. Germline assignment: CDR1 SGHRS and CDR2 YFSETQ. CDR3 length: 13 residues. CDR3 loop: CASSTRERGGYTF. DNA for the CDR3: TGCGCCAGCAGCACCCGGGAGAGGGGCGGCTACACCTTC. Full variable domain (missing parts from reference TRBV5-1 and TRBJ1-2): KAGVTQTPRYLIKTRGQQVTLSCSPISGHRSVSWYQQTPGQGLQFLFEYFSETQRNKGNFPGRFSGRQFSNSRSEMNVSTLELGDSALYLCASSTRERGGYTFGSGTRLTVV.

The chain recombines TRBV29-1 with TRBJ1-1; no definite D call. The V end lost 5 bases, the J end lost 1 base, and 11 bases lay between the germline ends. Germline V lookup: CDR1 SQVTM, CDR2 ANQGSEA. CDR3 length equals 13 residues. Here the CDR3 reads CSVLRRGNTEAFF. CDR3 bases: TGCAGCGTTCTCCGACGGGGGAACACTGAAGCTTTCTTT. Together with reference TRBV29-1 and TRBJ1-1, the CDR3 gives the full variable domain: SAVISQKPSRDICQRGTSLTIQCQVDSQVTMMFWYRQQPGQSLTLIATANQGSEATYESGFVIDKFPISRPNLTFSTLTVSNMSPEDSSIYLCSVLRRGNTEAFFGQGTRLTVV.

This clone showed up just once. The chain recombines TRBV18 with TRBJ2-2, with 7 bases identical to TRBD2. The ends lost 3 bases at V and 6 bases at J; junction bases unmatched: 10. Looked up from germline, CDR1 is KGHSH and CDR2 is LQKENI. This CDR3 region has 16 residues. For the CDR3, the DNA is TGTGCCAGCTCACCGCTCAACCTGGGAGGGGCCGGGGAGCTGTTTTTT. This translates into CASSPLNLGGAGELFF. The variable domain in full, completed from reference TRBV18 and TRBJ2-2, reads NAGVMQNPRHLVRRRGQEARLRCSPMKGHSHVYWYRQLPEEGLKFMVYLQKENIIDESGMPKERFSAEFPKEGPSILRIQQVVRGDSAAYFCASSPLNLGGAGELFFGEGSRLTVL.

The chain has TRBV6-4 and TRBJ2-2; TRBD1 might be the D (6 bases). The CDR3 totals 15 residues. CDR1 and CDR2 from the germline V gene are MRHNA and SNTAGT. V shed 2 bases and J shed 0 bases, with 7 bases lying between them. The CDR3 loop reads CASSDGTPNTGELFF. The CDR3 DNA reads TGTGCCAGCAGTGACGGGACACCGAACACCGGGGAGCTGTTTTTT.

The chain has TRBV9 and TRBJ2-7; D unresolved. The CDR3 is 15 residues long. Per the germline V gene, CDR1 is SGDLS and CDR2 is YYNGEE. Deletions cut 1 base from V and 3 bases from J, with 14 bases between. CDR3 nucleotides: TGTGCCAGCAGCGTATCCCCTACAGATGGCTACGAGCAGTACTTC. This encodes CASSVSPTDGYEQYF.

As concerns this clone: At one end the junction does not follow the germline gene, possibly because of a read error. This CDR3 is also generated by other DNA sequences in the sample. The V call is TRBV5-1, the J call TRBJ1-6; 8 bases map to TRBD1. The CDR3 is 17 amino acids. Germline-derived CDR1 and CDR2 are SGHRS and YFSETQ. The CDR3 protein is CASSDPMGQEVNSPLHF. The CDR3 bases are TGCGCCAGCAGCGATCCTATGGGACAGGAGGTGAATTCCCCCCTCCACTTT.

This clone has only a few counts. The chain combines TRBV19 with TRBJ2-3; maybe TRBD2 (5 bases). CDR3 length: 14 residues. Trimming left V 6 bases short and J 4 bases short, with 14 bases between. Germline V gene data show CDR1 as LNHDA and CDR2 as SQIVND (reference sequence). Written as DNA, the CDR3 is TGTGCCAGTAGGACTCGGGAATCCCCAGATACGCAGTATTTT. Encoded protein: CASRTRESPDTQYF.

This chain uses TRBV7-2 with TRBJ2-7, with 8 bases that match TRBD2. The CDR3 is 14 residues long. Germline CDR1 reads SGHTA; CDR2 reads FQGNSA. The V and J ends lost 3 bases and 6 bases, in that order; junction bases with no gene match: 7. CDR3 sequence: CASSLTGGAPEQYF. For the CDR3, the DNA is TGTGCCAGCAGCTTGACGGGGGGGGCCCCCGAGCAGTACTTC.

This clone was detected a few times. The chain employs TRBV5-6 and TRBJ1-2, with TRBD1 matching 8 bases. The trim removed 4 bases at V and 4 bases at J, leaving 9 bases unmatched. The CDR3 consists of 15 residues. CDR1 SGHDT and CDR2 YYEEEE come from the germline V gene. DNA for the CDR3: TGTGCCAGCAGCCGACCAGGGGGCAGTGGCTATGGCTACACCTTC. Translating gives CASSRPGGSGYGYTF. Full variable domain (remainder filled in from reference TRBV5-6 and TRBJ1-2): DAGVTQSPTHLIKTRGQQVTLRCSPKSGHDTVSWYQQALGQGPQFIFQYYEEEERQRGNFPDRFSGHQFPNYSSELNVNALLLGDSALYLCASSRPGGSGYGYTFGSGTRLTVV.

This clone was recorded a few times. The chain links TRBV6-5 to TRBJ2-2; 8 positions match TRBD1. The V gene end was trimmed by 5 bases and the J gene end by 8 bases; junction bases not matched to a gene: 10. Germline CDR1 reads MNHEY; CDR2 reads SVGAGI. The CDR3 covers 15 residues. CDR3 residues: CASSPDRVNAGELFF. CDR3 bases: TGTGCCAGCAGTCCGGACAGGGTTAACGCTGGGGAGCTGTTTTTT.

The gene calls are TRBV7-3 and TRBJ2-2; no firm D call. CDR3 length equals 13 residues. Germline V gene lookup returns CDR1 SGHTA and CDR2 FQGTGA. The V end lost 1 base, the J end lost 6 bases, and 6 bases lay between the germline ends. Here the CDR3 reads CASSLNQAGELFF. CDR3 sequence (DNA): TGTGCCAGCAGCTTAAATCAGGCCGGGGAGCTGTTTTTT.